This TCR beta chain was identified during a study of blood T cells in healthy people across ages. In the study overall: Capture via template switching afforded approximately one barcoded beta molecule per two T cells. Findings and limits, study-wide: A strong correlation was seen between TCR beta diversity and naive T cell percentage.

For this clonotype: Its matching antigen is unknown.

A second roughly 6 to 11 cycle PCR used barcoded and J-beta primers. Every cDNA molecule bore a tag from a template-switch adaptor containing 12 random nucleotides. MiXCR was run by TCRdb on the 5' RACE reads, yielding one entry per CDR3 protein. The table shows fewer than 2,000,000 distinct CDR3 sequences, with 30% to 40% occurring only once. With each sample, at least 5 micrograms of total RNA were extracted. After removal of 3 bases from V and 1 base from J, the junction contained 15 bases not matched to a gene. The CDR3 runs to 17 residues. The germline V gene encodes CDR1 DFQATT and CDR2 SNEGSKA (reference sequence).

Sequenced input: blood. J is TRBJ2-7 and V is TRBV20-1, with TRBD2 identical over 7 bases. The clonotype originates from a human donor in good health. CDR3 coding DNA: TGCAGTGCTAGGGGCGAGGCGGGGGATCGCGCGTCCTACGAGCAGTACTTC. It specifies CSARGEAGDRASYEQYF.